These T cell receptor beta chains were read from a single sample in a study of cytomegalovirus exposure and HLA in healthy donors. The repertoire was sequenced with immunoSEQ multiplex PCR; TCRdb's copy has only in-frame clones and lacks some. The table includes fewer than 200,000 clones, roughly 82% detected once. Sequencing was done on a sample of PBMCs. Receptor source: a girl between 2 and 10 years old in good health and CMV-seropositive. The CDR3 runs from the conserved cysteine through the conserved F or W. D genes are given only for firm matches.

J: TRBJ2-7
D: NA
V: TRBV7-4
CDR3: CASSLVSRREPYEQYF

J: TRBJ2-1
D: NA
V: TRBV29-1
CDR3: CSVPYFPYNEQFF

J: TRBJ2-1
D: NA
V: TRBV30
CDR3: CAWASYNEQFF

J: TRBJ2-1
D: NA
V: TRBV19
CDR3: CASSNWGRGQFF

J: TRBJ2-5
D: NA
V: TRBV9
CDR3: CASSPGGAERQETQYF

J: TRBJ2-7
D: NA
V: TRBV7-9
CDR3: CSSSLGTYEQYF

J: TRBJ1-4
D: NA
V: TRBV6-1
CDR3: CASSVRPGINEKLFF

J: TRBJ2-7
D: TRBD2
V: TRBV5-1
CDR3: CASSLLSGSGYEQYF

J: TRBJ1-2
D: NA
V: TRBV6-5
CDR3: CASTGGGLNYGYTF

J: TRBJ2-7
D: TRBD2
V: TRBV7-8
CDR3: CASSFGGALTEQYF

J: TRBJ2-2
D: NA
V: TRBV4-1
CDR3: CASSYGLLNTGELFF

J: TRBJ1-2
D: TRBD1
V: TRBV5-5
CDR3: CASRETGVMRYGYTF

J: TRBJ1-1
D: NA
V: TRBV30
CDR3: CAWSKKVAGLNTEAFF

J: TRBJ2-1
D: NA
V: TRBV6-1
CDR3: CASSVFRGDSLYNEQFF

J: TRBJ1-2
D: NA
V: TRBV7-6
CDR3: CASSLKGHSLGYGYTF

J: TRBJ2-1
D: NA
V: TRBV5-1
CDR3: CASSPTLNEQFF

J: TRBJ1-1
D: NA
V: TRBV5-1
CDR3: CASRDKNTEAFF

J: TRBJ1-4
D: NA
V: TRBV6-1
CDR3: CASTWGRNEKLFF

J: TRBJ1-5
D: NA
V: TRBV25-1
CDR3: CASSPGDSNQPQHF

J: TRBJ2-3
D: TRBD2
V: TRBV5-1
CDR3: CASSLLAGATDTQYF

J: TRBJ1-2
D: NA
V: TRBV11-1
CDR3: CASSHPGWGYTF

J: TRBJ2-7
D: TRBD2
V: TRBV6-5
CDR3: CASSYSRGRAEEQYF

J: TRBJ2-7
D: NA
V: TRBV28
CDR3: CASSLQGSSYEQYF

J: TRBJ2-5
D: TRBD2
V: TRBV19
CDR3: CASSIGLAGEETQYF

J: TRBJ2-7
D: TRBD1
V: TRBV2
CDR3: CASILGTGSYEQYF

J: TRBJ1-5
D: NA
V: TRBV6-1
CDR3: CASSERGRGRPQHF

J: TRBJ1-1
D: TRBD1
V: TRBV6-5
CDR3: CASSYPVGTGAFEAFF

J: TRBJ2-2
D: TRBD2
V: TRBV7-3
CDR3: CASSSPTSGKGGGELFF

J: TRBJ2-1
D: NA
V: TRBV7-9
CDR3: CASSFTSDRSEQFF

J: TRBJ1-4
D: NA
V: TRBV18
CDR3: CASAVGVINEKLFF